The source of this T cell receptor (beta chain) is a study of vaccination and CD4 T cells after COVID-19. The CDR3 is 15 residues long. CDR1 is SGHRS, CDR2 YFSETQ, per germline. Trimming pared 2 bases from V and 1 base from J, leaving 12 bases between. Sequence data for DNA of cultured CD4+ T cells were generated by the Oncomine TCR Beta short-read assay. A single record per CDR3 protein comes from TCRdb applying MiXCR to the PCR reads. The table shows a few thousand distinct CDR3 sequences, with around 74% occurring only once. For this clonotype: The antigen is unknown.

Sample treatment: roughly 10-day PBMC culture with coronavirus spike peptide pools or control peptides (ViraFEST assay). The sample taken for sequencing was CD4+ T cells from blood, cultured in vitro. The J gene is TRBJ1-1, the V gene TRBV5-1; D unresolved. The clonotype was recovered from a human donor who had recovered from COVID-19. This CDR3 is CASSLRTAKNTEAFF. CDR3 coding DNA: TGCGCCAGCAGCTTAAGGACCGCGAAGAACACTGAAGCTTTCTTT.